This passage covers 29 T cell receptor beta chains from one sample sequenced in a study of T cells in Graves' hyperthyroidism and ophthalmopathy. Amplification yielded TCR beta CDR3 regions, with RNA transcripts as the source. First-round RT-PCR of the TCR CDR3 relied on the HTBI primer set. A single record per CDR3 protein comes from TCRdb applying MiXCR to the multiplex PCR reads. Altogether more than 300,000 distinct CDR3 sequences are present, about 13% being singletons, with the ten largest covering around 9.2%. What was sequenced was blood. The source is a woman younger than 35 with Graves' hyperthyroidism.

With respect to this clonotype: Just one base apart from a much larger clone, this may be a read error. The V gene is TRBV3-1, the J gene TRBJ2-2; maybe TRBD1 (5 bases). CDR1 and CDR2 from the germline V gene are LGHDT and YNNKEL (reference sequence). Trimming cost V 5 bases and J 2 bases, with 15 bases left between them. The CDR3 has 16 amino acids. As DNA, the CDR3 is TGTGCCAGCAGCTCCCTAGGGGCCAGCAACACCGGGGAGCTGTTTTTT. It codes for CASSSLGASNTGELFF.

This clonotype was counted ten times or more. The gene calls are TRBV15 and TRBJ2-5; D is undetermined. The germline CDR1 and CDR2 sequences are LNHNV and YYDKDF (reference sequence). Trimming shortened V by 3 bases and J by 3 bases, and 8 bases separated the two germline ends. This CDR3 comprises 13 residues. CDR3 amino acids: CATSRGSEETQYF. Here the CDR3 DNA reads TGTGCCACCAGCAGGGGAAGTGAAGAGACCCAGTACTTC.

This clonotype has a count of ten or more. V is TRBV28 and J is TRBJ2-3; TRBD2 matches 9 bases. The CDR3 has 17 residues. Germline V lookup: CDR1 MDHEN, CDR2 SYDVKM. V dropped 3 bases and J dropped 0; count of bases not matched to a gene: 7. The chain's CDR3 is CASSLIGAGGSTDTQYF. Here the CDR3 DNA reads TGTGCCAGCAGTTTGATCGGAGCGGGGGGAAGCACAGATACGCAGTATTTT.

This sequence joins TRBV4-2 and TRBJ2-7; TRBD2 is a possible D gene (6 bases). V was pared by 1 base and J by 4 bases, with 17 bases between. The CDR3 runs 16 residues. Germline loops: CDR1 LGHNA, CDR2 YNFKEQ. CDR3 region: CASSQGTAGWGYEQYF. CDR3 sequence (DNA): TGTGCCAGCAGCCAAGGGACGGCGGGATGGGGGTACGAGCAGTACTTC.

The rearrangement uses TRBV6-4 and TRBJ2-3; the D call may be TRBD1 or TRBD2 (5 bases each). Germline values: CDR1 MRHNA, CDR2 SNTAGT. V was pared by 4 bases and J by 2 bases, with 13 bases between. The CDR3 contains 15 residues. The CDR3 region has the DNA TGTGCCAGCAGTGTGGGGACGGGCTCCACAGATACGCAGTATTTT. This gives the protein CASSVGTGSTDTQYF.

This clonotype was detected many times. The genes are TRBV28 and TRBJ1-1; D unclear. The germline V gene encodes CDR1 MDHEN and CDR2 SYDVKM. The CDR3 is 15 amino acids. Trimming took 5 bases from V and 4 from J, leaving 17 bases between them. The CDR3 region has the DNA TGTGCCAGCAGTCCTCCACCTGGAACAGCCACTGAAGCTTTCTTT. Amino acids: CASSPPPGTATEAFF.

This clonotype showed up just a few times. The chain joins TRBV5-6 to TRBJ2-2; TRBD1 might be the D (6 bases). The V gene lost 3 bases and the J gene lost 5 bases, with 17 bases spanning the gap. Germline CDR1 and CDR2: SGHDT and YYEEEE. The length of the CDR3 is 16 residues. The CDR3 DNA reads TGTGCCAGCAGCTCCCTGATCAGGGGTGGGACCGGGGAGCTGTTTTTT. This sequence encodes CASSSLIRGGTGELFF.

This clonotype has just a few counts. This rearrangement joins TRBV19 to TRBJ2-5; TRBD1 might be the D (5 bases). Deletions cut 10 bases from V and 4 bases from J, with 16 bases between. This CDR3 region has 13 residues. The germline CDR1 and CDR2 sequences are LNHDA and SQIVND (reference sequence). The CDR3 here is CATRQGWGETQYF. The CDR3 bases are TGTGCCACTCGTCAGGGTTGGGGAGAGACCCAGTACTTC. The full variable domain, its missing parts supplied by reference TRBV19 and TRBJ2-5, is DGGITQSPKYLFRKEGQNVTLSCEQNLNHDAMYWYRQDPGQGLRLIYYSQIVNDFQKGDIAEGYSVSREKKESFPLTVTSAQKNPTAFYLCATRQGWGETQYFGPGTRLLVL.

At least ten counts were recorded for this clonotype. V gene TRBV7-9 combines with J gene TRBJ2-5; 10 bases agree with TRBD1. Germline V CDR1 and CDR2: SEHNR, FQNEAQ (reference sequence). The CDR3 has 17 residues. V shed 2 bases, J shed 7 bases, and the junction held 13 bases outside the gene matches. The CDR3 nucleotides read TGTGCCAGCAGCTTACTCGTAGCGGGACAGGGGACGGGGACCCAGTACTTC. Amino acids: CASSLLVAGQGTGTQYF.

This clonotype was observed a handful of times. The rearrangement links TRBV27 to TRBJ1-2; no clear D gene. The V gene's germline CDR1 is MNHEY and CDR2 SMNVEV (reference sequence). V dropped 8 bases and J dropped 4 bases, with 11 bases sitting between them. The CDR3 sequence is 12 residues long. DNA of the CDR3: TGTGCCAGCCCCCCGGCCAGCTATGGCTACACCTTC. It codes for CASPPASYGYTF.

This clonotype showed up many times. This rearrangement joins TRBV2 to TRBJ1-5; D uncertain. Germline-derived CDR1 and CDR2 are SNHLY and FYNNEI. CDR3 length equals 13 residues. The V and J ends lost 1 base and 6 bases respectively, with 7 bases between them. Here the CDR3 DNA reads TGTGCCAGCAGTGAAGGTTCCCGTCAGCCCCAGCATTTT. Its translation: CASSEGSRQPQHF.

The CDR3 loop is CASSDAVIGGPWDTQYF. The CDR3, as DNA: TGTGCCAGCAGTGATGCAGTAATAGGGGGGCCGTGGGATACGCAGTATTTT. The rearrangement uses TRBV25-1 and TRBJ2-3; D is perhaps TRBD1 or TRBD2 (6 bases each). Trimming removed 3 bases at V and 6 bases at J, with 22 bases between. This CDR3 region has 17 residues. The V gene's germline CDR1 is MGHDK and CDR2 SYGVNS.

In its sample, this clonotype was seen many times. The V and J genes are TRBV7-9 and TRBJ2-5, with D possibly being TRBD2 (5 bases). The CDR3 covers 14 residues. Trimming shortened V by 4 bases and J by 3 bases, and 12 bases separated the two germline ends. Per the germline V gene, CDR1 is SEHNR and CDR2 is FQNEAQ (reference sequence). This CDR3 is CASSSQDLKETQYF. DNA for the CDR3: TGTGCCAGCAGCTCCCAGGACTTGAAAGAGACCCAGTACTTC.

V usage is TRBV7-9 and J usage is TRBJ1-1, with TRBD1 as a possible D gene (6 bases). The V end lost 4 bases, the J end lost 3 bases, and 9 bases lay between the germline ends. The CDR3 spans 13 residues. Germline V gene lookup returns CDR1 SEHNR and CDR2 FQNEAQ (reference sequence). CDR3 sequence: CASSSKGDTEAFF. The CDR3 DNA is TGTGCCAGCAGCTCCAAGGGGGACACTGAAGCTTTCTTT. Complete variable domain (other parts from reference TRBV7-9 and TRBJ1-1): DTGVSQNPRHKITKRGQNVTFRCDPISEHNRLYWYRQTLGQGPEFLTYFQNEAQLEKSRLLSDRFSAERPKGSFSTLEIQRTEQGDSAMYLCASSSKGDTEAFFGQGTRLTVV.

This clonotype was detected many times. The V and J genes are TRBV5-5 and TRBJ1-3, with unresolved D. This CDR3 has 12 residues. Germline CDR1 reads SGHKS; CDR2 reads YYEKEE (reference sequence). Trimming left V 2 bases short and J 4 bases short, with 4 bases between. The CDR3 nucleotides are TGTGCCAGCAGCTTTCAAGGAAACACCATATATTTT. Encoded protein: CASSFQGNTIYF.

The sample holds many counts of this clonotype. V usage is TRBV2 and J usage is TRBJ1-1; D unclear. This CDR3 is built from 13 residues. V lost 5 bases, J lost 10 bases, and 17 bases lay in between. Germline CDR1 reads SNHLY; CDR2 reads FYNNEI. CDR3 DNA: TGTGCCAGCAGTCCCGACGTGGAGCCTTTAGCTTTCTTT. Translating it yields CASSPDVEPLAFF. Full variable domain (missing parts from reference TRBV2 and TRBJ1-1): EPEVTQTPSHQVTQMGQEVILRCVPISNHLYFYWYRQILGQKVEFLVSFYNNEISEKSEIFDDQFSVERPDGSNFTLKIRSTKLEDSAMYFCASSPDVEPLAFFGQGTRLTVV.

This clonotype was counted between two and nine times. V usage is TRBV13 and J usage is TRBJ2-7; D remains unclear. This CDR3 contains 14 residues. V gave up 5 bases and J gave up 0 bases, with 11 bases separating them. Per the germline V gene, CDR1 is PRHDT and CDR2 is FYEKMQ (reference sequence). The CDR3 sequence: CASSGSGSSYEQYF. In DNA form, the CDR3 reads TGTGCCAGCAGCGGCAGTGGTAGCTCCTACGAGCAGTACTTC.

This clonotype showed up just a few times. The CDR3 end shows no conserved phenylalanine or tryptophan, and so a read error is likely. This rearrangement joins TRBV5-1 to TRBJ2-3; 8 bases align to TRBD2. In germline, CDR1 is SGHRS, CDR2 YFSETQ. There are 15 residues in the CDR3. J was trimmed by 1 base and V by 4 bases; bases with no gene match: 5. The CDR3 sequence is CASSLRTSRTDTQYL. CDR3 DNA: TGCGCCAGCAGCCTTCGGACTAGCCGCACAGATACGCAGTATCTT.

This clonotype has a count of ten or more. The chain is built from TRBV7-9 and TRBJ2-1, with unresolved D. CDR3 length: 13 residues. The V gene lost 3 bases and the J gene lost 6 bases, with 9 bases spanning the gap. From germline, CDR1 is SEHNR and CDR2 FQNEAQ (reference sequence). CDR3 in amino acids: CASSLAESNEQFF. The CDR3 DNA reads as TGTGCCAGCAGCTTGGCGGAGAGCAATGAGCAGTTCTTC.

In its sample, this clonotype was seen a few times. The chain recombines TRBV4-3 with TRBJ2-1, with no clear D. The germline CDR1 and CDR2 sequences are LGHNA and YSLEER. Trimming stripped 0 bases from V and 9 bases from J, with 9 bases between. This CDR3 has 13 amino acids. The CDR3 bases are TGCGCCAGCAGCCAAGATCTAATCCGTGAGCAGTTCTTC. This codes for CASSQDLIREQFF.

This clonotype was detected a few times. At one boundary the junction diverges from the germline segment, which might be a read error. The V and J genes are TRBV28 and TRBJ1-2; D may be TRBD1 (6 bases). CDR3 size: 15 residues. Germline values: CDR1 MDHEN, CDR2 SYDVKM. This chain's CDR3 is CASRPDRSTNYGHTF. CDR3 DNA: TGTGCCAGCAGACCAGACAGGAGTACTAACTATGGCCACACCTTC.

This clonotype appeared many times. The gene calls are TRBV18 and TRBJ1-5; 8 nucleotides line up with TRBD1. J lost 4 bases, V lost 3 bases, and 5 bases had no gene match. CDR1 KGHSH and CDR2 LQKENI come from the germline V gene. The CDR3 is 15 residues long. The CDR3 reads CASSPFDRGNQPQHF. DNA for the CDR3: TGTGCCAGCTCACCCTTCGACAGGGGAAATCAGCCCCAGCATTTT.

This clonotype was observed many times. The chain is built from TRBV6-1 and TRBJ1-5, with a weak D call TRBD1 (5 bases). Trimming shortened V by 10 bases and J by 11 bases, and 15 bases separated the two germline ends. Germline-derived CDR1 and CDR2 are MNHNS and SASEGT. This CDR3 contains 11 residues. The DNA of the CDR3 is TGTGCCACCCAGGGTGGGTCGGCCCAGCATTTT. Protein product: CATQGGSAQHF.

This clonotype was counted many times. This sequence joins TRBV28 and TRBJ1-2; no definite D call. The V gene lost 6 bases and the J gene lost 8 bases, with 13 bases spanning the gap. CDR1 and CDR2 from the germline V gene are MDHEN and SYDVKM. The CDR3 consists of 12 residues. CDR3 sequence reads: CASSTGLDGYTF. The CDR3 DNA is TGTGCCAGCAGCACGGGGTTAGACGGCTACACCTTC.

Many counts were recorded for this clonotype. V gene TRBV5-1 combines with J gene TRBJ2-7; 11 bases agree with TRBD2. Unmatched junction bases numbered 15, after V lost 1 base and J lost 6 bases. Germline assignment: CDR1 SGHRS and CDR2 YFSETQ. The CDR3 loop spans 18 amino acids. As DNA, the CDR3 is TGCGCCAGCAGCTTGATGACTAGCGGGACGAGTAGACGTCGCGAGCAGTACTTC. It yields the protein CASSLMTSGTSRRREQYF. Full variable domain (rest looked up from reference TRBV5-1 and TRBJ2-7): KAGVTQTPRYLIKTRGQQVTLSCSPISGHRSVSWYQQTPGQGLQFLFEYFSETQRNKGNFPGRFSGRQFSNSRSEMNVSTLELGDSALYLCASSLMTSGTSRRREQYFGPGTRLTVT.

This clonotype has at least ten counts. The chain links TRBV24-1 to TRBJ1-4; D is undetermined. Trimming removed 4 bases at V and 6 bases at J, with 14 bases between. The germline gives CDR1 KGHDR, CDR2 SFDVKD. The CDR3 length is 15 residues. The CDR3 DNA is TGTGCCACCAGTGACGCGGGCTCTGATGATGAAAAACTGTTTTTT. This translates into CATSDAGSDDEKLFF.

This clonotype was recorded many times. The rearrangement joins TRBV28 to TRBJ1-5; 7 bases are shared with TRBD1. The V gene end was trimmed by 3 bases and the J gene end by 6 bases; junction bases not matched to a gene: 17. The CDR3 runs to 18 residues. Germline CDR1 and CDR2: MDHEN and SYDVKM. The CDR3 reads CASSFQGQDSGGGQPQHF. The CDR3 DNA is TGTGCCAGCAGTTTCCAAGGACAGGACTCGGGCGGGGGTCAGCCCCAGCATTTT.

This clonotype has a count of ten or more. The chain is built from TRBV7-2 and TRBJ1-2; D might be TRBD1 (5 bases). CDR1 is SGHTA and CDR2 is FQGNSA in the germline V gene. This CDR3 spans 16 amino acids. V shed 5 bases and J shed 4 bases, with 20 bases lying between them. Here the CDR3 reads CASSPYLVRDFYGYTF. The DNA for the CDR3 is TGTGCCAGCAGCCCCTATCTGGTTCGGGACTTCTATGGCTACACCTTC.

This clonotype has at least ten counts. Compared with germline, one end of the junction differs, possibly owing to a read error. The chain combines TRBV5-1 with TRBJ2-3, with 14 bases fitting TRBD2. The CDR3 loop spans 16 amino acids. The germline CDR1 and CDR2 sequences are SGHRS and YFSETQ. The CDR3 is CASTLTSGGAPDTQYF. Written as DNA, the CDR3 is TGCGCCAGCACCTTGACTAGCGGGGGGGCGCCAGATACGCAGTATTTT.